One and the same sample provided the 20 T cell receptor beta chains below, sequenced in a study of T cell responses to AZD1222 COVID-19 vaccine. Here immunoSEQ multiplex PCR was the method, and the copy in TCRdb shows in-frame clones only, minus some. The profile shows about 120,000 clones, approximately 88% of them singletons. Material: peripheral blood, obtained 28 days after the second AZD1222 dose. The receptors shown here come from an adult who received the AZD1222 COVID-19 vaccine.

This sequence joins TRBV7-9 and TRBJ1-2; D not certain. Trimming pared 1 base from V and 6 bases from J, leaving 21 bases between. Germline assignment: CDR1 SEHNR and CDR2 FQNEAQ (reference sequence). The length of the CDR3 is 17 residues. The CDR3 region is CASSLGPIGVQNDGYTF. DNA of the CDR3: TGTGCCAGCAGCTTAGGCCCAATTGGGGTTCAGAACGATGGCTACACCTTC.

This chain joins TRBV4-2 and TRBJ1-1; D perhaps matches TRBD1 (5 bases). The V end lost 5 bases, the J end lost 8 bases, and 15 bases lay between the germline ends. Germline-derived CDR1 and CDR2 are LGHNA and YNFKEQ. The CDR3 totals 13 residues. The CDR3 DNA is TGTGCCAGCAGCACAAGGGGTGGGCTAGAAGCTTTCTTT. It yields the protein CASSTRGGLEAFF.

The genes are TRBV2 and TRBJ1-1; possible D gene TRBD1, 6 bases. The V and J ends lost 4 bases and 0 bases respectively, with 15 bases between them. The CDR3 has 16 amino acids. Looked up from germline, CDR1 is SNHLY and CDR2 is FYNNEI. This CDR3 is CASSGGGSIVNTEAFF. The CDR3 nucleotides are TGTGCCAGCAGTGGGGGGGGCTCAATTGTGAACACTGAAGCTTTCTTT.

The chain is built from TRBV4-2 and TRBJ1-1, with 7 bases identical to TRBD1. The germline V gene has CDR1 LGHNA and CDR2 YNFKEQ. CDR3 length equals 13 residues. V gave up 4 bases and J gave up 8 bases; unmatched junction bases: 7. The DNA of the CDR3 is TGTGCCAGCAGCCCCCGCACAGGGGACGAAGCTTTCTTT. It is translated as CASSPRTGDEAFF.

This rearrangement joins TRBV3-1 (or the pseudogene TRBV3-2) to TRBJ2-1; TRBD2 matches 8 bases. Germline V lookup: CDR1 LGHDT, CDR2 YNNKEL (reference sequence). The CDR3 has 14 residues. Losses at the gene ends were 3 bases for V and 7 bases for J; bases not matched to a gene: 5. The CDR3 reads CASSHGGAGNEQFF. The CDR3 bases are TGTGCCAGCAGCCACGGGGGGGCCGGAAATGAGCAGTTCTTC.

The chain joins TRBV18 to TRBJ2-2; 8 bases align to TRBD1. The CDR3 is made up of 15 amino acids. Germline V gives CDR1 KGHSH, CDR2 LQKENI. The junction had 9 bases not matched to a gene; V was cut back by 6 bases and J by 6 bases. CDR3 protein: CASSLSDRGSGELFF. The CDR3 DNA reads TGTGCCAGCTCCCTCTCAGACAGGGGATCCGGGGAGCTGTTTTTT.

The chain employs TRBV7-2 and TRBJ2-3; no reliable D call. The CDR3 has 13 amino acids. CDR1 SGHTA and CDR2 FQGNSA come from the germline V gene. V was shortened by 1 base and J by 1 base, with 3 bases between the two germline ends. The CDR3 DNA reads TGTGCCAGCAGCTTAGGTGGCACAGATACGCAGTATTTT. The encoded protein is CASSLGGTDTQYF.

On this clone itself: At one boundary the junction diverges from the germline segment, which might be a read error. The V gene is TRBV29-1, the J gene TRBJ1-2; D might be TRBD1 (5 bases). This CDR3 region has 12 residues. Germline V gives CDR1 SQVTM, CDR2 ANQGSEA. CDR3 loop: CSVSGGHYGYTF. CDR3 coding DNA: TGCAGCGTCAGTGGGGGTCACTACGGCTACACCTTC.

The chain links TRBV3-1 (or the pseudogene TRBV3-2) to TRBJ2-6, with D possibly matching TRBD1 (5 bases). Germline lookup yields CDR1 LGHDT and CDR2 YNNKEL (reference sequence). This CDR3 comprises 18 residues. Trimming stripped 1 base from V and 3 bases from J, with 16 bases between. The CDR3 loop is CASSQVSFLGVGANVLTF. The CDR3 nucleotides are TGTGCCAGCAGCCAAGTCTCCTTCTTAGGGGTTGGGGCCAACGTCCTGACTTTC.

This clone was seen only once. CDR3 coding DNA: TGCGCCAGCAGCTTGGGTGGGGGAAACTACGAGCAGTACTTC. Its protein is CASSLGGGNYEQYF. The chain couples TRBV5-1 to TRBJ2-7, with D perhaps assigned TRBD1 or TRBD2 (5 bases each). The CDR3 contains 14 residues. Germline CDR1 reads SGHRS; CDR2 reads YFSETQ. V dropped 0 bases and J dropped 3 bases, with 10 bases sitting between them.

V and J are TRBV9 and TRBJ1-6; maybe TRBD1 (5 bases). Germline V gives CDR1 SGDLS, CDR2 YYNGEE. The CDR3 runs 15 residues. V lost 2 bases, J lost 4 bases, and 10 bases lay in between. CDR3 nucleotides: TGTGCCAGCAGCGTTGGGACCGGGTATAATTCACCCCTCCACTTT. Translating gives CASSVGTGYNSPLHF.

This sequence joins TRBV10-3 and TRBJ1-1; D ambiguous. This CDR3 spans 13 amino acids. V was trimmed by 3 bases and J by 1 base, leaving 6 bases between them. Germline assignment: CDR1 ENHRY and CDR2 SYGVKD. The CDR3, as DNA: TGTGCCATCAGTGACAACGCGAACACTGAAGCTTTCTTT. Amino acid sequence: CAISDNANTEAFF.

The chain is built from TRBV18 and TRBJ1-1, with a possible D match to TRBD1 (5 bases). The CDR3 sequence is 16 residues long. In germline, CDR1 is KGHSH, CDR2 LQKENI. Trimming took 0 bases from V and 1 from J, leaving 12 bases between them. This CDR3 reads CASSPPSGRQNTEAFF. As DNA, the CDR3 is TGTGCCAGCTCACCACCATCGGGACGGCAGAACACTGAAGCTTTCTTT.

V and J are TRBV4-3 and TRBJ1-2; no clear D gene. CDR3 length: 16 amino acids. The germline V gene has CDR1 LGHNA and CDR2 YSLEER. V was clipped by 0 bases and J by 1 base, with 12 bases between them. This chain's CDR3 is CASSQDLIGLNYGYTF. The CDR3 DNA follows: TGCGCCAGCAGCCAAGATTTGATAGGGCTTAACTATGGCTACACCTTC.

The genes are TRBV2 and TRBJ1-2; 9 nucleotides line up with TRBD1. Per germline, CDR1 SNHLY and CDR2 FYNNEI. The CDR3 consists of 13 residues. With V trimmed by 8 bases and J by 6 bases, 7 bases remained unmatched. The CDR3 sequence: CASSDRTGDGYTF. The DNA of the CDR3 is TGTGCCAGCTCGGATAGGACAGGGGATGGCTACACCTTC.

The chain has TRBV2 and TRBJ2-7, with D perhaps matching TRBD2 (6 bases). Germline CDR1 reads SNHLY; CDR2 reads FYNNEI. This CDR3 contains 16 residues. Trimming stripped 3 bases from V and 0 bases from J, with 15 bases between. The CDR3 sequence: CASSDRAGLTSYEQYF. The DNA of the CDR3 is TGTGCCAGCAGTGATCGGGCGGGGCTTACCTCCTACGAGCAGTACTTC.

The rearrangement joins TRBV12-5 to TRBJ2-1, with TRBD2 as a possible D gene (6 bases). The CDR3 has 14 residues. CDR1 and CDR2 from the germline V gene are LGHNT and FRNRAP. Trimming left V 5 bases short and J 8 bases short, with 16 bases between. In nucleotides, the CDR3 is TGTGCTAGTGGTCGGGACTTGGTTGGGGATGAGCAGTTCTTC. Its protein product is CASGRDLVGDEQFF.

This rearrangement joins TRBV7-2 to TRBJ1-2; TRBD1 agrees at 8 bases. CDR1 is SGHTA, CDR2 FQGNSA, per germline. The V and J ends lost 4 bases and 7 bases, in that order; junction bases with no gene match: 23. This CDR3 region has 19 residues. The CDR3 here is CASSSPRRGQGTPPFGYTF. CDR3 DNA sequence: TGTGCCAGCAGCTCCCCCCGCCGTGGACAGGGTACCCCCCCGTTTGGCTACACCTTC.

CDR3 coding DNA: TGTGCCAGCAGCCCTCAGGGGCTAAACTATGGCTACACCTTC. It translates to CASSPQGLNYGYTF. The chain is built from TRBV5-5 and TRBJ1-2, with a possible D match to TRBD1 (6 bases). V lost 4 bases and J 2 bases, leaving 12 bases between the germline ends. Germline V gene data show CDR1 as SGHKS and CDR2 as YYEKEE (reference sequence). This CDR3 has 14 residues.

V gene TRBV7-9 combines with J gene TRBJ2-1; D tentatively fits TRBD1 or TRBD2 (5 bases each). The CDR3 covers 10 residues. Per germline, CDR1 SEHNR and CDR2 FQNEAQ (reference sequence). The V and J ends lost 3 bases and 14 bases respectively, with 8 bases between them. CDR3 region: CASSLGTEFF. The CDR3 nucleotides are TGTGCCAGCAGCTTGGGGACGGAGTTCTTC.